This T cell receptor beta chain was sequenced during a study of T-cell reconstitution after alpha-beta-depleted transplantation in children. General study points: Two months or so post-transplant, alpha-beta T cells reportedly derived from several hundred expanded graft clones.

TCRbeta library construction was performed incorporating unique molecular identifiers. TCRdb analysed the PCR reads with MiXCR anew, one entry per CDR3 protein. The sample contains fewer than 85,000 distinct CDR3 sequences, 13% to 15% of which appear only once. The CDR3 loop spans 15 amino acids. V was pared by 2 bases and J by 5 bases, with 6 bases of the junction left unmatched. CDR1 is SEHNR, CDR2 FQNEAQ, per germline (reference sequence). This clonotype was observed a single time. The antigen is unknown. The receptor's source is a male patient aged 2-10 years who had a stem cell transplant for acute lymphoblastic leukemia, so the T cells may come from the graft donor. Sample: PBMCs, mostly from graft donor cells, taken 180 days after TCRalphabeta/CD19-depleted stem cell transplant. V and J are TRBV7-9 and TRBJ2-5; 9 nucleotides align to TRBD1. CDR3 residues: CASSLQTGGSETQYF. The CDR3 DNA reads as TGTGCCAGCAGCTTACAGACAGGGGGGTCGGAGACCCAGTACTTC.